Listed below are T cell receptor beta chains from one sample, sequenced in a study of cytomegalovirus exposure and HLA in healthy donors. Assay: immunoSEQ multiplex PCR; the TCRdb copy retains only in-frame clones and omits some. The table has approximately 140,000 clones, about 66% seen once; the top ten hold 1.8%. Sequenced: PBMCs. The receptors stem from a male donor in good health and CMV-seronegative. CDR3s include the opening cysteine and the closing phenylalanine or tryptophan. Each record gives: CDR3 length, D gene, V gene, clone size, J gene, CDR3 DNA, CDR3 protein. A D gene is named only where the DNA matches it firmly. Some rows have no size entry. The others give once, few or many, or a class for an expanded clone.

CDR3 length: 14; D gene: .; V gene: TRBV10-1; clone size: .; J gene: TRBJ2-4; CDR3 DNA: TGCGCCAGCAGTGAGTCGGGCAGGGAGGACATTCAGTACTTC; CDR3 protein: CASSESGREDIQYF
CDR3 length: 15; D gene: .; V gene: TRBV7-6; clone size: .; J gene: TRBJ2-7; CDR3 DNA: TGTGCCAGCAGCTTAAGGGGCGGGATGACCTACGAGCAGTACTTC; CDR3 protein: CASSLRGGMTYEQYF
CDR3 length: 14; D gene: TRBD2; V gene: TRBV29-1; clone size: .; J gene: TRBJ2-1; CDR3 DNA: TGCAGCGCAATCATAGCGGGGGCCCTCAATGAGCAGTTCTTC; CDR3 protein: CSAIIAGALNEQFF
CDR3 length: 15; D gene: .; V gene: TRBV5-1; clone size: .; J gene: TRBJ1-4; CDR3 DNA: TGCGCCAGCAGCTTACAGGGTGCAACTAATGAAAAACTGTTTTTT; CDR3 protein: CASSLQGATNEKLFF
CDR3 length: 12; D gene: .; V gene: TRBV5-8; clone size: few; J gene: TRBJ2-7; CDR3 DNA: TGTGCCAGCAGCAAGGACAGCTACGAGCAGTACTTC; CDR3 protein: CASSKDSYEQYF
CDR3 length: 16; D gene: TRBD1; V gene: TRBV9; clone size: .; J gene: TRBJ2-2; CDR3 DNA: TGTGCCAGCAGCGCACGTCCACAGGGGACGCCCGGGGAGCTGTTTTTT; CDR3 protein: CASSARPQGTPGELFF
CDR3 length: 14; D gene: .; V gene: TRBV6-1; clone size: .; J gene: TRBJ1-2; CDR3 DNA: TGTGCCAGCAGTGATATGGGGACTGGCTATGGCTACACCTTC; CDR3 protein: CASSDMGTGYGYTF
CDR3 length: 13; D gene: .; V gene: TRBV6-5; clone size: once; J gene: TRBJ1-2; CDR3 DNA: TGTGCCAGCAGTTACTCGAGGAGGGACGGCTACACCTTC; CDR3 protein: CASSYSRRDGYTF
CDR3 length: 14; D gene: TRBD1; V gene: TRBV5-1; clone size: few; J gene: TRBJ1-1; CDR3 DNA: TGCGCCAGCAGTCCAGGACAGGGGGGTACTGAAGCTTTCTTT; CDR3 protein: CASSPGQGGTEAFF
CDR3 length: 15; D gene: .; V gene: TRBV6-5; clone size: .; J gene: TRBJ1-4; CDR3 DNA: TGTGCCAGCAGTTGGAGTAGAGGGTTTTCTGAAAAACTGTTTTTT; CDR3 protein: CASSWSRGFSEKLFF
CDR3 length: 13; D gene: .; V gene: TRBV9; clone size: .; J gene: TRBJ1-1; CDR3 DNA: TGTGCCAGCAGCGACCCAGGGTCCCGTGAAGCTTTCTTT; CDR3 protein: CASSDPGSREAFF
CDR3 length: 13; D gene: .; V gene: TRBV30; clone size: .; J gene: TRBJ1-1; CDR3 DNA: TGTGCCTGGAGCCAACAGGGGAACACTGAAGCTTTCTTT; CDR3 protein: CAWSQQGNTEAFF
CDR3 length: 15; D gene: .; V gene: TRBV6-5; clone size: .; J gene: TRBJ1-2; CDR3 DNA: TGTGCCAGCAGGACCCCGGGACTAGGGAACTATGGCTACACCTTC; CDR3 protein: CASRTPGLGNYGYTF
CDR3 length: 17; D gene: TRBD2; V gene: TRBV18; clone size: few; J gene: TRBJ2-3; CDR3 DNA: TGTGCCAGCTCACCGCGACGACTAGCGGGGTCGGGTGATACGCAGTATTTT; CDR3 protein: CASSPRRLAGSGDTQYF
CDR3 length: 16; D gene: TRBD1; V gene: TRBV5-4; clone size: .; J gene: TRBJ1-2; CDR3 DNA: TGTGCCAGCAGCATCGCCGGGACAGGGACTAACTATGGCTACACCTTC; CDR3 protein: CASSIAGTGTNYGYTF
CDR3 length: 15; D gene: .; V gene: TRBV9; clone size: few; J gene: TRBJ1-2; CDR3 DNA: TGTGCCAGCAGCGTAGGGGTGGACAGAAGCTATGGCTACACCTTC; CDR3 protein: CASSVGVDRSYGYTF
CDR3 length: 15; D gene: TRBD2; V gene: TRBV14; clone size: few; J gene: TRBJ2-7; CDR3 DNA: TGTGCCAGCGGCGGCCAGGTAGCGGGGGTCTACGAGCAGTACTTC; CDR3 protein: CASGGQVAGVYEQYF
CDR3 length: 13; D gene: TRBD2; V gene: TRBV2; clone size: .; J gene: TRBJ2-3; CDR3 DNA: TGTGCCAGCATGGCGGGGGGAACAGATACGCAGTATTTT; CDR3 protein: CASMAGGTDTQYF
CDR3 length: 11; D gene: .; V gene: TRBV13; clone size: .; J gene: TRBJ2-1; CDR3 DNA: TGTGCCAGCAGCTACGGGACACTTAGGTTCTTC; CDR3 protein: CASSYGTLRFF
CDR3 length: 12; D gene: TRBD1; V gene: TRBV6-5; clone size: .; J gene: TRBJ2-3; CDR3 DNA: TGTGCCAGCGGACAGGGAGCAGATACGCAGTATTTT; CDR3 protein: CASGQGADTQYF
CDR3 length: 15; D gene: TRBD1; V gene: TRBV7-9; clone size: .; J gene: TRBJ1-6; CDR3 DNA: TGTGCCAGCAGTTTTGATCAGGGGGCGAATTCACCCCTCCACTTT; CDR3 protein: CASSFDQGANSPLHF
CDR3 length: 12; D gene: TRBD1; V gene: TRBV18; clone size: few; J gene: TRBJ2-1; CDR3 DNA: TGTGCCAGCTCAGCTCCGGGACAGGGGCAGTTCTTC; CDR3 protein: CASSAPGQGQFF
CDR3 length: 16; D gene: TRBD2; V gene: TRBV9; clone size: .; J gene: TRBJ2-1; CDR3 DNA: TGTGCCAGCAGCGTAGATTACGGGGGGGCGTACAATGAGCAGTTCTTC; CDR3 protein: CASSVDYGGAYNEQFF